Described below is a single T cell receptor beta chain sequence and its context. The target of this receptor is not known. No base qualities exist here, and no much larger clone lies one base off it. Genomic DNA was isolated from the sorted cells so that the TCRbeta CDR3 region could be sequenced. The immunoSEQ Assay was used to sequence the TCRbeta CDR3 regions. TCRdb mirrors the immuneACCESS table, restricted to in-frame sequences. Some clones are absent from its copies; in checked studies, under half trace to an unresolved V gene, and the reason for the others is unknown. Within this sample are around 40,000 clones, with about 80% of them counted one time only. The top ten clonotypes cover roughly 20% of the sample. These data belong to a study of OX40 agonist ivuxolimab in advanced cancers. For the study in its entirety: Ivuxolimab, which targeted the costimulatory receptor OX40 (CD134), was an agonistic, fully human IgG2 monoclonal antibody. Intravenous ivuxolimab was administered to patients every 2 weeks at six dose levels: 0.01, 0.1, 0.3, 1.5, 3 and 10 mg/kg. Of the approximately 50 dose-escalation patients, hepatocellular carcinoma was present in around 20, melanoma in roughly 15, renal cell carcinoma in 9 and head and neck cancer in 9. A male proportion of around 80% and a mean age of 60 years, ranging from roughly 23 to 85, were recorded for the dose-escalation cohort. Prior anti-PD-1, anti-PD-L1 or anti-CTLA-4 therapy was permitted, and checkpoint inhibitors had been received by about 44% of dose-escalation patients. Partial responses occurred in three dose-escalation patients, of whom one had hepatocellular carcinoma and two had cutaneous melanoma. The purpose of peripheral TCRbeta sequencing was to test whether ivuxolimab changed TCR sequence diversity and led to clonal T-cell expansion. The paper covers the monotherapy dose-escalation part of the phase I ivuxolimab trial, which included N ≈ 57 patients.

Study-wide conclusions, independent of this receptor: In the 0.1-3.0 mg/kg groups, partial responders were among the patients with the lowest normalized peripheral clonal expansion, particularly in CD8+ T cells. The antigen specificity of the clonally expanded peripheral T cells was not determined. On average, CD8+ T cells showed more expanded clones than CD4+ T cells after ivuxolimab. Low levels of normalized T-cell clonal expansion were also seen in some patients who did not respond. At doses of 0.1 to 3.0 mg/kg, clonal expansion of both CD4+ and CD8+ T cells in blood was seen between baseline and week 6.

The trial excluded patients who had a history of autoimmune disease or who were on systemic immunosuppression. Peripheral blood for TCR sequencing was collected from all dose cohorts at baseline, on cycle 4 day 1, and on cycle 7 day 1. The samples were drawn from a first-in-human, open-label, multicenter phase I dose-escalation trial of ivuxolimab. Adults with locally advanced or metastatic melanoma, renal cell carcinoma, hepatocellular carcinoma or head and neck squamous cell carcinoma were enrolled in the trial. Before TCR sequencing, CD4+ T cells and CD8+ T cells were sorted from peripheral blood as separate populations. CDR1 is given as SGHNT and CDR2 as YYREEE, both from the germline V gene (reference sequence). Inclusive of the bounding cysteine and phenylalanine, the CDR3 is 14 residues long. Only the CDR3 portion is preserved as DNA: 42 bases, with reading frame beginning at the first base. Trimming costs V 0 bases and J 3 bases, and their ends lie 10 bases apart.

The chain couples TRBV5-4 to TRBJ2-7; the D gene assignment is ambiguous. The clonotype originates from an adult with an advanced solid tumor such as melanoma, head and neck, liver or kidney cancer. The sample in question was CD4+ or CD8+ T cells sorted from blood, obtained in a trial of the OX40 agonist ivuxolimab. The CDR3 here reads CASSLGVGNYEQYF. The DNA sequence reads TGTGCCAGCAGCTTGGGGGTGGGCAACTACGAGCAGTACTTC.